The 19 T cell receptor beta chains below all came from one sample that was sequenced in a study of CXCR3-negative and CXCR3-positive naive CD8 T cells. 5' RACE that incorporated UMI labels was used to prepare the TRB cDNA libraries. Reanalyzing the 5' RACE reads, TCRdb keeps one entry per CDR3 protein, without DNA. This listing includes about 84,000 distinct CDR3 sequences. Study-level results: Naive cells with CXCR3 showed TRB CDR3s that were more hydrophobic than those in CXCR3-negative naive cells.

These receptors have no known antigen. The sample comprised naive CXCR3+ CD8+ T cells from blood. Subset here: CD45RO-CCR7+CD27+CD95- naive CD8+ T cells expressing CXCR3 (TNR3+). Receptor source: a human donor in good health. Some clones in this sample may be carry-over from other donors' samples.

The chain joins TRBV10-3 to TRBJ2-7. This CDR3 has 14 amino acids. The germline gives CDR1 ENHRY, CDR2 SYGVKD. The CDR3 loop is CAIREGPDHFKQYF.

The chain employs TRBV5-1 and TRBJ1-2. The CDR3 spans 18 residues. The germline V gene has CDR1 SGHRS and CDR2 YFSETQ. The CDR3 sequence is CASSLAFGGSPRSDGYTF. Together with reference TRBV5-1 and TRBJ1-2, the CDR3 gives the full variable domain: KAGVTQTPRYLIKTRGQQVTLSCSPISGHRSVSWYQQTPGQGLQFLFEYFSETQRNKGNFPGRFSGRQFSNSRSEMNVSTLELGDSALYLCASSLAFGGSPRSDGYTFGSGTRLTVV.

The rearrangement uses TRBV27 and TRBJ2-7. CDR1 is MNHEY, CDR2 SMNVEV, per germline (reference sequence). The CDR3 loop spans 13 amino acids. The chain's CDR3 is CASSGVGTYEQYF.

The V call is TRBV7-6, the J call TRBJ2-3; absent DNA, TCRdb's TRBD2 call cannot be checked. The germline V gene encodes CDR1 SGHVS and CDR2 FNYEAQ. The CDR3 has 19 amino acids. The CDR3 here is CASSLGDVEAGGPGDTQYF.

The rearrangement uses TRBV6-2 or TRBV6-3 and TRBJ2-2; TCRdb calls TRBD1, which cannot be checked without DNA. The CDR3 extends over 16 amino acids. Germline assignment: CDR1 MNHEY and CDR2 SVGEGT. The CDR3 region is CASSLDAGFTTGELFF.

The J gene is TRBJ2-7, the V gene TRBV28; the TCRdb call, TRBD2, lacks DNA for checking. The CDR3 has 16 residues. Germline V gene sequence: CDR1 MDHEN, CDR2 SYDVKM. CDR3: CASSFRGLAVKYEQYF.

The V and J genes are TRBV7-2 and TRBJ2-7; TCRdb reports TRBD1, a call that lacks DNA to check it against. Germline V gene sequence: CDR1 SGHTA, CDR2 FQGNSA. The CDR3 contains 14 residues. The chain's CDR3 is CASSFGTNYYEQYF.

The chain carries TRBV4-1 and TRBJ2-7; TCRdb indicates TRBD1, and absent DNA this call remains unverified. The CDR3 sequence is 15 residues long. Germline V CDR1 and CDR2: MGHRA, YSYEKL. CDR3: CASSQGGQGFYEQYF.

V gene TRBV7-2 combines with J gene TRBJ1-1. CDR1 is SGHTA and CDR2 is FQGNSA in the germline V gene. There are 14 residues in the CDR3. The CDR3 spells CASSLVPVNTEAFF. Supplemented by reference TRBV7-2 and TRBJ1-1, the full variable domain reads GAGVSQSPSNKVTEKGKDVELRCDPISGHTALYWYRQSLGQGLEFLIYFQGNSAPDKSGLPSDRFSAERTGGSVSTLTIQRTQQEDSAVYLCASSLVPVNTEAFFGQGTRLTVV.

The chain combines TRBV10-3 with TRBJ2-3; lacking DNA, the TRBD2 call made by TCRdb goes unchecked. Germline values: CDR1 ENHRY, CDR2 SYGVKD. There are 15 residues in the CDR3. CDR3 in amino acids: CAISDPPEDTDTQYF.

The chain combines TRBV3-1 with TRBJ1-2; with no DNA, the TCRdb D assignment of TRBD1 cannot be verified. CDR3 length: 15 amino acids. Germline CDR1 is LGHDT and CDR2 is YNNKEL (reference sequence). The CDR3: CASSQAGQGDYGYTF.

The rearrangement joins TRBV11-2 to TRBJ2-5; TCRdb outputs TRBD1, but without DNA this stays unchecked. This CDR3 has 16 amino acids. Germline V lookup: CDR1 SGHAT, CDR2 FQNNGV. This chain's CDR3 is CASSLVGQGARETQYF. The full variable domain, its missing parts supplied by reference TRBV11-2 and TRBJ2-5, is EAGVAQSPRYKIIEKRQSVAFWCNPISGHATLYWYQQILGQGPKLLIQFQNNGVVDDSQLPKDRFSAERLKGVDSTLKIQPAKLEDSAVYLCASSLVGQGARETQYFGPGTRLLVL.

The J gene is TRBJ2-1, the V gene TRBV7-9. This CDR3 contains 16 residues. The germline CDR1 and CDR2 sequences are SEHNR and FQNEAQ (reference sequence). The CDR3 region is CASSSLERDGDNEQFF.

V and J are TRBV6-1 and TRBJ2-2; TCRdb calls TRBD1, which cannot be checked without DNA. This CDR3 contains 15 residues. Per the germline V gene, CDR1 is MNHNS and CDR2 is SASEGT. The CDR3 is CASSGRQGSHGELFF.

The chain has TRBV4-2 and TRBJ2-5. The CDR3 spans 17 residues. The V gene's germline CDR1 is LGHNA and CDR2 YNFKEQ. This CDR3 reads CASSQEVGSFLQETQYF.

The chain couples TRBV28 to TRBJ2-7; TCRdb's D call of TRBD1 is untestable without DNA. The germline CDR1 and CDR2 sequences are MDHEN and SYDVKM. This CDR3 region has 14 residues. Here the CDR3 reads CASSLDRGAREQYF. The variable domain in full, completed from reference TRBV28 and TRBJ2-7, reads DVKVTQSSRYLVKRTGEKVFLECVQDMDHENMFWYRQDPGLGLRLIYFSYDVKMKEKGDIPEGYSVSREKKERFSLILESASTNQTSMYLCASSLDRGAREQYFGPGTRLTVT.

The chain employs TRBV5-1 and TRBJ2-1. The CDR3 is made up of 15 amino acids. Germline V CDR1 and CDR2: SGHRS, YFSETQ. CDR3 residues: CASSLEQGVYNEQFF.

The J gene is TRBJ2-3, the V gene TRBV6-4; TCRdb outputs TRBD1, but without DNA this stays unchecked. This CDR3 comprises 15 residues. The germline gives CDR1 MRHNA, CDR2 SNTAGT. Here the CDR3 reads CASSDGTGGTDTQYF.

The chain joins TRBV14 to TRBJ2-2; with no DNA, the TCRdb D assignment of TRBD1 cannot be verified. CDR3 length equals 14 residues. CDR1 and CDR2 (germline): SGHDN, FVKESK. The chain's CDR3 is CASSQRGYTGELFF.